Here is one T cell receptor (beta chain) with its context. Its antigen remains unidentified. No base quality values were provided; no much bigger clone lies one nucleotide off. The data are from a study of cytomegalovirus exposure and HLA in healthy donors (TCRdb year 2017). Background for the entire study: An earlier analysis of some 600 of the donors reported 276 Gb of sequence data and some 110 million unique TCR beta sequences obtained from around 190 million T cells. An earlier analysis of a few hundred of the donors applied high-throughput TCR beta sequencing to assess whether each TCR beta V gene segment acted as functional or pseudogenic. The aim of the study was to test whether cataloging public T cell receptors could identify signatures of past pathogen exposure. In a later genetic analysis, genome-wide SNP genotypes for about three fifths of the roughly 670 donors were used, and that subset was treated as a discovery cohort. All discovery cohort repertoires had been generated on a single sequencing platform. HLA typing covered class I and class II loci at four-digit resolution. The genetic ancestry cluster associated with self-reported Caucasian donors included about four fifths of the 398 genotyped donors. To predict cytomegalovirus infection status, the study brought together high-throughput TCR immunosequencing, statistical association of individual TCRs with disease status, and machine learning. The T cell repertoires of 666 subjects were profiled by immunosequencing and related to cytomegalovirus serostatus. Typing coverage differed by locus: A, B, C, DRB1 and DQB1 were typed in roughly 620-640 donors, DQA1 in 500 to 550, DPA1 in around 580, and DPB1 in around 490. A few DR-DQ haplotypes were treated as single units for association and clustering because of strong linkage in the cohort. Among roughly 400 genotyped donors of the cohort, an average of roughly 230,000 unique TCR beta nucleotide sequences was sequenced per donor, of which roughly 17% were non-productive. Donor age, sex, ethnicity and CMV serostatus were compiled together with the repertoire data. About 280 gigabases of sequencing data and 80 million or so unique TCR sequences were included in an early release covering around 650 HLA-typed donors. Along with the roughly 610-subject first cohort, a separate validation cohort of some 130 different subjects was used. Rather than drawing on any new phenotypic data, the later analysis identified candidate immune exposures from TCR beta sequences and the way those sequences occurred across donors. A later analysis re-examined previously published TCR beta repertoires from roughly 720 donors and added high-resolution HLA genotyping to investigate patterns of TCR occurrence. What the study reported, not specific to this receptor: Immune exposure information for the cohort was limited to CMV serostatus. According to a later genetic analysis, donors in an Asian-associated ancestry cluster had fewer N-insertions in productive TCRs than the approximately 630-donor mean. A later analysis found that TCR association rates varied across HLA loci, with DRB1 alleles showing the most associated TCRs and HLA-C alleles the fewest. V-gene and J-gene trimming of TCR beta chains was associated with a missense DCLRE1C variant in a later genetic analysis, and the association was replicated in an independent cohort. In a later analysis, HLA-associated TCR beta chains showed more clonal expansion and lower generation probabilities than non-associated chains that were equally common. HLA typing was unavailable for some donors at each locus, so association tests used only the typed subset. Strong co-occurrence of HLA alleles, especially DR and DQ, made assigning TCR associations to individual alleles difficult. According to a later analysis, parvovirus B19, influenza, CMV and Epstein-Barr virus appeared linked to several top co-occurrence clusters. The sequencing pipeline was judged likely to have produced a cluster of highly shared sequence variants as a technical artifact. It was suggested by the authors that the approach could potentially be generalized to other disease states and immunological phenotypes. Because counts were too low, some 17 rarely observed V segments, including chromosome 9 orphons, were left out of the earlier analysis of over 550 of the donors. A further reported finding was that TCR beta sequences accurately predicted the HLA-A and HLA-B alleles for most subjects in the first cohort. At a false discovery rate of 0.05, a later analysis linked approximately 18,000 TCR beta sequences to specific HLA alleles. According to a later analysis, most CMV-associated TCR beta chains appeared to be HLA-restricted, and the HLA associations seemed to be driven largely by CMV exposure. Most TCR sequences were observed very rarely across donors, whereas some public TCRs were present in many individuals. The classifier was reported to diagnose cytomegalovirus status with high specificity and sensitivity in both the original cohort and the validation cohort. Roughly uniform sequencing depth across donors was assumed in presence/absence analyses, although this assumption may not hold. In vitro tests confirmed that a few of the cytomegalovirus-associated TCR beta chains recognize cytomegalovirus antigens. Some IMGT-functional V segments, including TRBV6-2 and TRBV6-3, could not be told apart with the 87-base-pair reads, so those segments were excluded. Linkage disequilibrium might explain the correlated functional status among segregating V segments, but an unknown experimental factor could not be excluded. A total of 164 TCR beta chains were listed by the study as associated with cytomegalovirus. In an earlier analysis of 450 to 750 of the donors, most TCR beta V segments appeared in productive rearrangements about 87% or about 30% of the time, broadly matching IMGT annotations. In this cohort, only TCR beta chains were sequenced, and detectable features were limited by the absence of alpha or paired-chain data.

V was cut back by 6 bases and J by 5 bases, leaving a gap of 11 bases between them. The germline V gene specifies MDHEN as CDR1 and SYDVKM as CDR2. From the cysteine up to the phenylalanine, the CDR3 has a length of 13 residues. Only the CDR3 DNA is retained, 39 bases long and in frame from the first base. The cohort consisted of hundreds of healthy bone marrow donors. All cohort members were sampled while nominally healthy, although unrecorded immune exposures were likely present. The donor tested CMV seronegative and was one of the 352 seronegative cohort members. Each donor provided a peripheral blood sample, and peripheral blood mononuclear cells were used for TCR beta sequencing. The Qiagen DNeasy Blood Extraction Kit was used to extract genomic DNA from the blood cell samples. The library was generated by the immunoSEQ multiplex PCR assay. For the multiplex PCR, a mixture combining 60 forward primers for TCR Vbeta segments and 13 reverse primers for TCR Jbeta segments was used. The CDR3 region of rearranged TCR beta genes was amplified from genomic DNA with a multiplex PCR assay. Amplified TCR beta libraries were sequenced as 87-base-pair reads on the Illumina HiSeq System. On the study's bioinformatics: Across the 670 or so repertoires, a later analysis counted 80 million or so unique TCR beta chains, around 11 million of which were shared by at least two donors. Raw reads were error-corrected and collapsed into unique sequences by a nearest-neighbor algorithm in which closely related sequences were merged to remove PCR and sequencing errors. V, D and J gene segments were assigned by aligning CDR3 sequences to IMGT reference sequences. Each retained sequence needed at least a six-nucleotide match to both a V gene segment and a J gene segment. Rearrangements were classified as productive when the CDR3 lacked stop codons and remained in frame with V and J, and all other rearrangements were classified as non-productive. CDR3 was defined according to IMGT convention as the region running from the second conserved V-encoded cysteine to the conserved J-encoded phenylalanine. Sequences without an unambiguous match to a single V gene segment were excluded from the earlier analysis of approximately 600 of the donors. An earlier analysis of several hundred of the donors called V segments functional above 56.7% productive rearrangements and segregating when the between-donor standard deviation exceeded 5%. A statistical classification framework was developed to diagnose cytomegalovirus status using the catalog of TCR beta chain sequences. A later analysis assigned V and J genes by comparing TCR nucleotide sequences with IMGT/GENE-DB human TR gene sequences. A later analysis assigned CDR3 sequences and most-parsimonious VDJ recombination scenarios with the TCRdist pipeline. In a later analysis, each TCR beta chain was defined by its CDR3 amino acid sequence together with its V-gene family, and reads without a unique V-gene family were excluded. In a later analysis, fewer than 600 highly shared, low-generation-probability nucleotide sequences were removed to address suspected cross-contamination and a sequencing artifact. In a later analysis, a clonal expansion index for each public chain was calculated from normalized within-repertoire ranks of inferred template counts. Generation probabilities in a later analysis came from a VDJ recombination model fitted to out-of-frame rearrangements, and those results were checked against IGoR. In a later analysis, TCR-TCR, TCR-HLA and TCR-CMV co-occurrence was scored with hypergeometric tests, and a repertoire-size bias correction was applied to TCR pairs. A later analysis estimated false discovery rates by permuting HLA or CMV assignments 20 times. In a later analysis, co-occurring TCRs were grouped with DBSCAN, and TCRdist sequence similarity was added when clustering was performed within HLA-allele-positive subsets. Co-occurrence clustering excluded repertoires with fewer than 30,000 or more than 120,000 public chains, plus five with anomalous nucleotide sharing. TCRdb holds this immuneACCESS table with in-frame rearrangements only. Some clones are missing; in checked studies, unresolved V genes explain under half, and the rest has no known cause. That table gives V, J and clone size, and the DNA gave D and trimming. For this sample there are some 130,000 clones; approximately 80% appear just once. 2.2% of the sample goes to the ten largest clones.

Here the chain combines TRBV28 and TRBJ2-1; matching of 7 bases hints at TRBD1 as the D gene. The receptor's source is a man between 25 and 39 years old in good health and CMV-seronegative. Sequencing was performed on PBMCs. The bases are TGTGCCAGCAGCCGCGGGACAGACAATGAGCAGTTCTTC. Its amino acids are CASSRGTDNEQFF.